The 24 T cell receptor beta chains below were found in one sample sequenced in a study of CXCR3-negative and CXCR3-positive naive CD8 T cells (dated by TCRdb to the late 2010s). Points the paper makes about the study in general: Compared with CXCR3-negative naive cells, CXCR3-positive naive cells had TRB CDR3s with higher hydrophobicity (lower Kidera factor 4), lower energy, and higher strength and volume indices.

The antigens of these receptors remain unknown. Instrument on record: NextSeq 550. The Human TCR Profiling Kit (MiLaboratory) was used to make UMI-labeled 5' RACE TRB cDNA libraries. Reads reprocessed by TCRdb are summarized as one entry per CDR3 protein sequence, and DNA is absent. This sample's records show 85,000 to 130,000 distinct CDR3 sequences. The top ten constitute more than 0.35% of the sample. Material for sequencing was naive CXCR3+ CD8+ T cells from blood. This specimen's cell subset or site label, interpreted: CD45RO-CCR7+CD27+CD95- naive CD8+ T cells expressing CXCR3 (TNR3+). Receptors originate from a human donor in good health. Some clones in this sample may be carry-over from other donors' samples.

The CDR3 is CASSLIGLGDTQYF. This chain links TRBV7-3 with TRBJ2-3. The CDR3 length is 14 residues. Per the germline V gene, CDR1 is SGHTA and CDR2 is FQGTGA.

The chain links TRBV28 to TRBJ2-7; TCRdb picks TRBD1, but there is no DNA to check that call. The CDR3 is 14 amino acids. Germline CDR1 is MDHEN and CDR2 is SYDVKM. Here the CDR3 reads CASSNLQGAYEQYF.

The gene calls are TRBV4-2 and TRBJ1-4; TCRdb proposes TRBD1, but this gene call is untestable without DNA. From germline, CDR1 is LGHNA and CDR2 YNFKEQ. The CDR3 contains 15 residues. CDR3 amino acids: CASSHRESGGEKLFF.

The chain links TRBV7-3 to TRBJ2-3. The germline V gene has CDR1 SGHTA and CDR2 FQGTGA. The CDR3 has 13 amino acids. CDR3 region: CASRSGSSTTQYF.

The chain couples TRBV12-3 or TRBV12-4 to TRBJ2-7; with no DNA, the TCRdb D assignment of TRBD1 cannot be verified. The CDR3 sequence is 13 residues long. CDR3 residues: CASSTRPQGEQYF.

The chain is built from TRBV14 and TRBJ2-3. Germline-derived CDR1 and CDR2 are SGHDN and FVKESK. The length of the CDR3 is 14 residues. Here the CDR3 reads CASSQDGWADTQYF. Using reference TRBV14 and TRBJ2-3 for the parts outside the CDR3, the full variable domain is EAGVTQFPSHSVIEKGQTVTLRCDPISGHDNLYWYRRVMGKEIKFLLHFVKESKQDESGMPNNRFLAERTGGTYSTLKVQPAELEDSGVYFCASSQDGWADTQYFGPGTRLTVL.

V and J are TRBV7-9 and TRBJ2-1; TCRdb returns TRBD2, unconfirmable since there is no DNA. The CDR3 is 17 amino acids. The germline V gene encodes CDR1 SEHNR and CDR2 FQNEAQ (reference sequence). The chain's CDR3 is CASSPLSGRDHYNEQFF.

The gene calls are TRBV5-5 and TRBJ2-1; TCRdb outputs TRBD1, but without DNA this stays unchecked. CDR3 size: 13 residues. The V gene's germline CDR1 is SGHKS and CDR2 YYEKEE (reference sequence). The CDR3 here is CASSLWGGDEQFF.

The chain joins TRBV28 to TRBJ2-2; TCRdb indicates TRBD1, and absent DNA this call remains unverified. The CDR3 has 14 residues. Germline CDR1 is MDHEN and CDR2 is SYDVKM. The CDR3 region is CASSFLWPAGELFF.

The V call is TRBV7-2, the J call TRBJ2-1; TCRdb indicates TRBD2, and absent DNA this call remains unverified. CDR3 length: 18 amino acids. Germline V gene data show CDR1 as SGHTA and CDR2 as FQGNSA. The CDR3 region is CASSPRLAGTGGYNEQFF.

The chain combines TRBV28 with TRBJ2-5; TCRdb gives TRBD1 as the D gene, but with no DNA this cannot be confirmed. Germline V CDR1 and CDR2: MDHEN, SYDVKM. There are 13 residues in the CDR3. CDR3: CASKYGEGETQYF.

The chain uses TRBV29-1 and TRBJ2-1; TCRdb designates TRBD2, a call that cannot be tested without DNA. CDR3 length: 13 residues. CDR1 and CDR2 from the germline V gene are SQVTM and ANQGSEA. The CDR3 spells CSAGLAGVNEQFF.

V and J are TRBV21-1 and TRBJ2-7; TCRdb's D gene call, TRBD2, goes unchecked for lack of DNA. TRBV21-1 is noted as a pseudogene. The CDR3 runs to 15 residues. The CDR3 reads CASSKAGSGSYEQYF.

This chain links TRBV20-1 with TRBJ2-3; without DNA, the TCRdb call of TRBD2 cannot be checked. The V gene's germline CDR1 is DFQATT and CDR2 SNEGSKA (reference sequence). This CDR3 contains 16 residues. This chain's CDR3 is CSGGATSVSSTDTQYF.

The chain's CDR3 is CASSPTPRGSPLHF. V usage is TRBV7-9 and J usage is TRBJ1-6; TCRdb picks TRBD1, but there is no DNA to check that call. Germline V gives CDR1 SEHNR, CDR2 FQNEAQ (reference sequence). The CDR3 covers 14 residues.

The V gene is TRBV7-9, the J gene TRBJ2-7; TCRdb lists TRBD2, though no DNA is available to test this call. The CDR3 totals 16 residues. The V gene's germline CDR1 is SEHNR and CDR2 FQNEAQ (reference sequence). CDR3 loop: CASSLASGGSWGEQYF.

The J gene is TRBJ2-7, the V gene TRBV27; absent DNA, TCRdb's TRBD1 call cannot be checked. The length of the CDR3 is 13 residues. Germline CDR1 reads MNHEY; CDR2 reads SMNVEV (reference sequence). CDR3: CASINSGQGEQYF.

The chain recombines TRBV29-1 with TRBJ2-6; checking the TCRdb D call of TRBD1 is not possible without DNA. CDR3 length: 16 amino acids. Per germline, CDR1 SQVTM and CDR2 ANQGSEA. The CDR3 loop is CSVAGSRGSGANVLTF.

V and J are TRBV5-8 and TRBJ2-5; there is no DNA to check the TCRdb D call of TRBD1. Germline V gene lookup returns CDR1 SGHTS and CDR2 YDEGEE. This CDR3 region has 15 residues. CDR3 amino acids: CASSLPSGGEETQYF. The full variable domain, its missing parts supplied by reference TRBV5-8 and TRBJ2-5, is EAGVTQSPTHLIKTRGQQATLRCSPISGHTSVYWYQQALGLGLQFLLWYDEGEERNRGNFPPRFSGRQFPNYSSELNVNALELEDSALYLCASSLPSGGEETQYFGPGTRLLVL.

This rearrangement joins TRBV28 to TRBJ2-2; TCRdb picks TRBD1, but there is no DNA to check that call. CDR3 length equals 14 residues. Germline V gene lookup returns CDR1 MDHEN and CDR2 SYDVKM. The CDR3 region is CASSRTVSTGELFF.

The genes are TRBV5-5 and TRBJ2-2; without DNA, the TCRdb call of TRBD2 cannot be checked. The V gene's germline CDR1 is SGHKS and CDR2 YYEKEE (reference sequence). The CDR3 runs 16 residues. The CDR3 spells CASSLATSGGAGELFF.

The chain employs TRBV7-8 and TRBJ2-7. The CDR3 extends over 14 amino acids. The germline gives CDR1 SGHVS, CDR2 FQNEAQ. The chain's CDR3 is CASSYTQGSHEQYF.

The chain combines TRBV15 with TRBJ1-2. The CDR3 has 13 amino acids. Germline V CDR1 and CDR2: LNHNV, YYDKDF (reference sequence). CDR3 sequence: CATSGRPSYGYTF. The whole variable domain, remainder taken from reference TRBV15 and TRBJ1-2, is DAMVIQNPRYQVTQFGKPVTLSCSQTLNHNVMYWYQQKSSQAPKLLFHYYDKDFNNEADTPDNFQSRRPNTSFCFLDIRSPGLGDTAMYLCATSGRPSYGYTFGSGTRLTVV.

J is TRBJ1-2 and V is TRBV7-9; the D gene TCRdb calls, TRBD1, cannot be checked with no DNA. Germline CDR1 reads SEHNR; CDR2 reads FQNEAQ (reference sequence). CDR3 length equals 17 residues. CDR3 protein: CASLPSLRDRVLHGYTF.